This T cell receptor beta chain was captured by sequencing in a study of cytomegalovirus exposure and HLA in healthy donors. The PCR employed 60 Vbeta primers together with 13 Jbeta primers. Only in-frame clones appear in the TCRdb table, and some are missing; sequencing was by immunoSEQ multiplex PCR. The table records roughly 240,000 clones, approximately 81% of them present only once. Overall study results and limits: A later analysis linked a missense DCLRE1C variant to TCR beta V- and J-gene trimming.

A remark on this clone: The antigen is unknown.

The trim removed 1 base at V and 4 bases at J, leaving 0 bases unmatched. The CDR3 length is 15 residues. Looked up from germline, CDR1 is SGHVS and CDR2 is FNYEAQ. The V and J genes are TRBV7-6 and TRBJ2-1; 11 bases map to TRBD2. The TCR comes from a girl aged 2-10 years in good health and CMV-seronegative. Source material: PBMCs. CDR3 amino acids: CASSLVAGGYNEQFF. The CDR3 nucleotides are TGTGCCAGCAGCTTAGTAGCGGGGGGGTACAATGAGCAGTTCTTC.